This is a list of T cell receptor beta chains from one sample in a study of shared clonotypes between healthy human individuals. The assay was immunoSEQ multiplex PCR, and TCRdb's table has in-frame clones only and misses some. The sample yields 850,000 to 1,100,000 clones, approximately 80% seen once. The sequenced sample consisted of memory CD4+ T cells from PBMCs. The receptor source for this set is a young man in good health. Some clones in this sample may be carry-over from other donors' samples. Both conserved end residues are part of each CDR3. Fields, in order: CDR3 protein, CDR3 DNA, clone size, V gene, D gene, J gene. A D gene is named only where the DNA matches it firmly. A row's size may be missing; if present it is once, few, many or a size class.

CSVRTELDQPQHF,TGCAGCGTTCGGACAGAGCTAGATCAGCCCCAGCATTTT,-,TRBV29-1,-,TRBJ1-5
CASSLGRRNYGYTF,TGTGCCAGCAGCCTTGGGCGGCGCAACTATGGCTACACCTTC,-,TRBV6-1,-,TRBJ1-2
CASSLFSEHSYNEQFF,TGCGCCAGCAGCTTGTTTTCGGAGCACTCCTACAATGAGCAGTTCTTC,once,TRBV5-1,-,TRBJ2-1
CASSLRAGGSTDTQYF,TGTGCCAGCAGCTTAAGAGCAGGTGGGAGCACAGATACGCAGTATTTT,-,TRBV7-3,-,TRBJ2-3
CASSPPGFYGYTF,TGTGCCAGCAGCCCCCCGGGATTCTATGGCTACACCTTC,-,TRBV25-1,-,TRBJ1-2
CASSIRGERQPQHF,TGTGCCAGTAGTATAAGGGGGGAGCGTCAGCCCCAGCATTTT,many,TRBV19,-,TRBJ1-5
CASSVRTSGRVLAKNIQYF,TGTGCCAGTAGTGTACGGACTAGCGGGAGGGTATTAGCCAAAAACATTCAGTACTTC,-,TRBV19,TRBD2,TRBJ2-4
CASSLGPGQTYYNEQFF,TGTGCCAGCAGCCTGGGTCCGGGACAGACATACTACAATGAGCAGTTCTTC,-,TRBV7-3,TRBD1,TRBJ2-1
CASSLGGTSGTGNTGELFF,TGTGCCAGCAGCTTAGGTGGGACTAGCGGGACCGGGAACACCGGGGAGCTGTTTTTT,-,TRBV7-7,TRBD2,TRBJ2-2
CASSYSRADSGNTIYF,TGTGCCAGCAGTTACTCTAGGGCAGACTCTGGAAACACCATATATTTT,-,TRBV6-6,-,TRBJ1-3
CASSPGQGWSTEAFF,TGTGCCAGCAGCCCGGGACAGGGTTGGAGCACTGAAGCTTTCTTT,once,TRBV7-9,TRBD1,TRBJ1-1
CAISEGEANTEAFF,TGTGCCATCAGTGAGGGGGAGGCGAACACTGAAGCTTTCTTT,-,TRBV10-3,-,TRBJ1-1
CASSLKGDPPIDEQFF,TGTGCCAGCAGCTTGAAGGGGGACCCACCCATCGATGAGCAGTTCTTC,once,TRBV7-3,-,TRBJ2-1